Following are 24 T cell receptor beta chains from one sample sequenced in a study of Graves' ophthalmopathy and Graves' hyperthyroidism. CDR3 regions of TCR beta were amplified from RNA transcripts. RT-PCR was first run with HTBI primers, then multiplex PCR in a second round. TCRdb redid the calling of the multiplex PCR reads with MiXCR, one entry per CDR3 protein. The table lists about 500,000 distinct CDR3 sequences, around 15% of them singletons, with 8% to 10% in the top ten. Material: blood. The receptors derive from a woman between 25 and 40 years old with Graves' ophthalmopathy.

This clonotype showed up many times. This chain connects TRBV6-2 or TRBV6-3 to TRBJ2-5; perhaps TRBD1 as D (6 bases). V was cut by 0 bases and J by 5 bases, with 13 bases left in between. CDR3 length: 15 amino acids. Germline V gene lookup returns CDR1 MNHEY and CDR2 SVGEGT. The CDR3 DNA follows: TGTGCCAGCAGTTACTCCCGTGGGGGCGCGGAGACCCAGTACTTC. Amino acid sequence: CASSYSRGGAETQYF.

The chain recombines TRBV6-5 with TRBJ2-5; D ambiguous. The ends were cut back, 0 bases at V and 4 bases at J, with 9 bases in the middle. Germline values: CDR1 MNHEY, CDR2 SVGAGI. The CDR3 extends over 14 amino acids. The CDR3 spells CASSYSNPGETQYF. The CDR3 DNA follows: TGTGCCAGCAGTTACTCGAACCCAGGAGAGACCCAGTACTTC.

This clonotype was seen at least ten times. The chain links TRBV10-1 to TRBJ2-4, with D possibly TRBD2 on 6 matching bases. CDR3 length: 20 amino acids. In germline, CDR1 is WNHNN, CDR2 SYGVQD (reference sequence). V lost 2 bases, J lost 3 bases, and 26 bases lay in between. CDR3 bases: TGCGCCAGCAGTGAGCCCAGGGAACCCGAGATGGCCGGGGGCAAAAACATTCAGTACTTC. Its protein is CASSEPREPEMAGGKNIQYF.

This clonotype was counted ten times or more. J is TRBJ2-7 and V is TRBV20-1; TRBD2 matches at 12 bases. Germline CDR1 and CDR2: DFQATT and SNEGSKA (reference sequence). The CDR3 is made up of 17 amino acids. J was trimmed by 1 base and V by 5 bases; bases with no gene match: 12. The CDR3 sequence is CSAFLVSSGGASYEQYF. CDR3 in DNA: TGCAGTGCTTTCCTGGTGTCTAGCGGGGGGGCTTCCTACGAGCAGTACTTC.

This clonotype was observed a handful of times. One end of the junction does not line up with germline, which may come from a read error. V and J are TRBV6-1 and TRBJ1-6; 8 nucleotides line up with TRBD1. CDR1 and CDR2 from the germline V gene are MNHNS and SASEGT. This CDR3 is built from 14 residues. DNA of the CDR3: TGTGCCAGCAGTCAACAGGGGGGCAATTCACACCTCCACTTT. This encodes CASSQQGGNSHLHF.

This clonotype has at least ten counts. The V and J genes are TRBV6-5 and TRBJ1-1, with 8 bases lining up with TRBD1. CDR3 size: 11 residues. V was pared by 6 bases and J by 10 bases, with 4 bases of the junction left unmatched. Germline assignment: CDR1 MNHEY and CDR2 SVGAGI. Written as DNA, the CDR3 is TGTGCCAGCAGGATGGACAGGGTAGCTTTCTTT. Translated: CASRMDRVAFF.

This clonotype appeared many times. V is TRBV7-8 and J is TRBJ1-6, with D tentatively TRBD1 (5 bases). Trimming cost V 2 bases and J 9 bases, with 14 bases left between them. The CDR3 is 15 residues long. From germline, CDR1 is SGHVS and CDR2 FQNEAQ. Here the CDR3 reads CASSLRRVGGSPLHF. The CDR3 bases are TGTGCCAGCAGCTTACGCAGGGTGGGAGGTTCACCCCTCCACTTT.

This clonotype was seen many times. V and J are TRBV29-1 and TRBJ1-2, with TRBD1 as a possible D gene (5 bases). The CDR3 is made up of 14 amino acids. Germline-derived CDR1 and CDR2 are SQVTM and ANQGSEA. The V and J ends lost 5 bases and 2 bases respectively, with 15 bases between them. CDR3 region: CSVLRDHFNYGYTF. CDR3 bases: TGCAGCGTTTTAAGGGACCACTTCAACTATGGCTACACCTTC. Variable domain in full (rest from reference TRBV29-1 and TRBJ1-2): SAVISQKPSRDICQRGTSLTIQCQVDSQVTMMFWYRQQPGQSLTLIATANQGSEATYESGFVIDKFPISRPNLTFSTLTVSNMSPEDSSIYLCSVLRDHFNYGYTFGSGTRLTVV.

This clonotype was counted at least ten times. Germline is not matched at one junction end, which may reflect a read error. The chain carries TRBV12-3 or TRBV12-4 and TRBJ2-2; TRBD1 matches 9 bases. This CDR3 region has 14 residues. CDR3 nucleotides: TGTGCCAGCATCGGGACAGGGTTCACCGGGGAGCCGTTTTTT. It encodes CASIGTGFTGEPFF.

At least ten counts were recorded for this clonotype. This chain links TRBV28 with TRBJ2-4; the match to TRBD1 covers 7 bases. Germline V CDR1 and CDR2: MDHEN, SYDVKM. Unmatched junction bases numbered 10, after V lost 5 bases and J lost 6 bases. CDR3 size: 15 residues. CDR3 residues: CASSPHGQAGNIQYF. In DNA, the CDR3 is TGTGCCAGCAGTCCCCACGGACAGGCGGGAAACATTCAGTACTTC.

This clonotype was found many times. V usage is TRBV6-5 and J usage is TRBJ1-2; D unresolved. V gave up 2 bases and J gave up 0 bases, with 10 bases separating them. This CDR3 is built from 15 residues. The germline gives CDR1 MNHEY, CDR2 SVGAGI. CDR3 sequence: CASSYPQTTNYGYTF. For the CDR3, the DNA is TGTGCCAGCAGTTACCCACAAACTACTAACTATGGCTACACCTTC.

In this sample, this clonotype turned up a few times. Here the CDR3 DNA reads TGTGCCAGCAGCTTAGGTTCTAGCGGCACAGATACGCAGTATTTT. Protein product: CASSLGSSGTDTQYF. The rearrangement uses TRBV11-3 and TRBJ2-3, with D perhaps matching TRBD2 (6 bases). V dropped 1 base and J dropped 1 base, with 9 bases sitting between them. Germline assignment: CDR1 SGHNT and CDR2 YENEEA. The CDR3 contains 15 residues.

This clonotype was counted at least ten times. The chain employs TRBV10-3 and TRBJ2-7; 10 bases fit TRBD2. The CDR3 consists of 14 residues. V was clipped by 0 bases and J by 5 bases; unmatched bases: 1. The germline gives CDR1 ENHRY, CDR2 SYGVKD. CDR3 bases: TGTGCCATCAGTGAGTCGGGACTAGCGAACGAGCAGTACTTC. Translating gives CAISESGLANEQYF.

This clonotype was seen a handful of times. The chain couples TRBV18 to TRBJ1-1; 8 positions match TRBD1. The trim removed 1 base at V and 1 base at J, leaving 8 bases unmatched. Germline lookup yields CDR1 KGHSH and CDR2 LQKENI. The CDR3 length is 17 residues. CDR3 protein: CASSPRGPGTGNTEAFF. The CDR3 DNA sequence: TGTGCCAGCTCACCACGGGGACCAGGGACAGGGAACACTGAAGCTTTCTTT.

The chain uses TRBV6-1 and TRBJ2-7; D possibly uses TRBD1 or TRBD2 (5 bases each). The V gene lost 7 bases and the J gene lost 1 base, with 14 bases spanning the gap. CDR1 is MNHNS, CDR2 SASEGT, per germline. The CDR3 totals 14 residues. CDR3 sequence (DNA): TGTGCCAGCATGCCGGGACCGGGGTCCTACGAGCAGTACTTC. Translation gives CASMPGPGSYEQYF.

This clonotype has a count of ten or more. The chain employs TRBV12-3 or TRBV12-4 and TRBJ1-3; TRBD1 is a possible D gene (6 bases). CDR3 length equals 15 residues. V lost 6 bases to trimming and J lost 1 base, with 13 bases between them. The CDR3 here is CASSGTGRSGNTIYF. The DNA for the CDR3 is TGTGCCAGCAGCGGTACAGGGAGGTCTGGAAACACCATATATTTT.

This clonotype was observed at least ten times. V gene TRBV12-3 or TRBV12-4 combines with J gene TRBJ1-1, with TRBD1 matching over 8 bases. The V segment lost 6 bases and the J segment 0 bases; nucleotides outside the gene matches: 9. The CDR3 sequence is 16 residues long. Here the CDR3 DNA reads TGTGCCAGCAGCTATGGGACAGGCATTATGAACACTGAAGCTTTCTTT. Translating it yields CASSYGTGIMNTEAFF.

This chain joins TRBV6-4 and TRBJ2-5; D remains unclear. Germline values: CDR1 MRHNA, CDR2 SNTAGT. The CDR3 length is 13 residues. The germline V and J ends were trimmed by 5 bases and 4 bases, with 11 bases remaining between them. The CDR3 is CASSKDLGETQYF. The CDR3 nucleotides are TGTGCCAGCAGTAAAGACTTAGGAGAGACCCAGTACTTC.

This clonotype was seen only a few times. The chain joins TRBV10-3 to TRBJ2-7; perhaps D is TRBD1 or TRBD2 (5 bases each). This CDR3 comprises 14 residues. Germline V gene sequence: CDR1 ENHRY, CDR2 SYGVKD. V was pared by 4 bases and J by 0 bases, with 10 bases between. In nucleotides, the CDR3 is TGTGCCATCAGTGGGGACGAGAACTCCTACGAGCAGTACTTC. Its protein is CAISGDENSYEQYF.

The chain couples TRBV7-6 to TRBJ1-1, with D maybe TRBD1 (5 bases). V was cut by 5 bases and J by 0 bases, with 16 bases left in between. In germline, CDR1 is SGHVS, CDR2 FNYEAQ. This CDR3 contains 16 residues. This CDR3 reads CASSLRGGLMNTEAFF. CDR3 sequence (DNA): TGTGCCAGCAGCCTCCGGGGGGGACTCATGAACACTGAAGCTTTCTTT.

CDR3 coding DNA: TGTGCCAGCAGCCCTTTTGGTGAAGGAGGCTACACCTTC. Amino acid sequence: CASSPFGEGGYTF. This chain uses TRBV12-3 or TRBV12-4 with TRBJ1-2; D is unresolved. There are 13 residues in the CDR3. V was trimmed by 6 bases and J by 8 bases, leaving 16 bases between them.

There are many counts of this clonotype. The V and J genes are TRBV6-2 or TRBV6-3 and TRBJ1-6; D is perhaps TRBD1 (5 bases). Between the trimmed V and J ends, which lost 7 bases and 7 bases, there was a span of 17 bases. Germline values: CDR1 MNHEY, CDR2 SVGEGT. The CDR3 is made up of 15 amino acids. CDR3 loop: CASTLTGAGNSPLHF. DNA for the CDR3: TGTGCCAGCACCCTGACCGGGGCCGGAAATTCACCCCTCCACTTT.

This clonotype was seen only a few times. V is TRBV9 and J is TRBJ2-2; D remains ambiguous. V lost 0 bases and J lost 5, with 5 bases in between. The CDR3 consists of 13 residues. The germline V gene has CDR1 SGDLS and CDR2 YYNGEE. As DNA, the CDR3 is TGTGCCAGCAGCGTAGCCATGACCGGGGAGCTGTTTTTT. Encoded protein: CASSVAMTGELFF.

This clonotype was seen many times. This chain joins TRBV6-5 and TRBJ1-2, with D possibly being TRBD1 (6 bases). Germline lookup yields CDR1 MNHEY and CDR2 SVGAGI. The CDR3 totals 14 residues. The V end lost 5 bases, the J end lost 5 bases, and 15 bases lay between the germline ends. DNA for the CDR3: TGTGCCAGCAGTCCCACAGGGAAGCTTTATGGCTACACCTTC. The encoded protein is CASSPTGKLYGYTF.